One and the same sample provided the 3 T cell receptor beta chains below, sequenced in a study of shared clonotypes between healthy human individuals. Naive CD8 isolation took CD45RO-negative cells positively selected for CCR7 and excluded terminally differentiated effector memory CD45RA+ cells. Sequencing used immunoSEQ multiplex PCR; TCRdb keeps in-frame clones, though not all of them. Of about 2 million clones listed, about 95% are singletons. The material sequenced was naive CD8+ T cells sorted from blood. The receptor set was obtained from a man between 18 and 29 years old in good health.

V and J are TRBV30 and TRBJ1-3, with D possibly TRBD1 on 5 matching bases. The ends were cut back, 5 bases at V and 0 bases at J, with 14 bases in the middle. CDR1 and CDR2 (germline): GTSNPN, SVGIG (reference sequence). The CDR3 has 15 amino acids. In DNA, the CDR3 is TGTGCCTGGGGACTGGGGGTGAGCTCTGGAAACACCATATATTTT. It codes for CAWGLGVSSGNTIYF.

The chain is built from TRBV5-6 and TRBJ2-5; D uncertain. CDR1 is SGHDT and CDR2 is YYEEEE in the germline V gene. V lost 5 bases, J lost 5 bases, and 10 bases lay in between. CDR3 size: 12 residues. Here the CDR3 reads CASSVLRETQYF. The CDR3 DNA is TGTGCCAGCAGTGTCCTCAGGGAGACCCAGTACTTC.

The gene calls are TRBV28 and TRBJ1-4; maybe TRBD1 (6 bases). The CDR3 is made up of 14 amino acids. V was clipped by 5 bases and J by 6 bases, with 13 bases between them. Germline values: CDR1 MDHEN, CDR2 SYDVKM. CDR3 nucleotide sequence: TGTGCCAGCAGTCTCACAGGGAACGATGAAAAACTGTTTTTT. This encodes CASSLTGNDEKLFF.